This T cell receptor beta chain stems from a study of cytomegalovirus exposure and HLA in healthy donors (TCRdb year 2017). Study-wide context: In an earlier analysis of 550 to 750 of the donors, 276 Gb of sequence data and some 100 million unique TCR beta sequences from 180 million or so T cells were reported. An earlier analysis of 587 of the donors used high-throughput TCR beta sequencing to judge whether each TCR beta V gene segment behaved as functional or pseudogenic. Both class I and class II loci were covered by HLA typing, at four-digit resolution. The number of donors typed differed by locus, with roughly 629-640 for A, B, C, DRB1 and DQB1, more than 500 for DQA1, some 570 for DPA1, and around 430 for DPB1. All discovery cohort repertoires had been generated using a single sequencing platform. Donor age, sex, ethnicity and CMV serostatus were compiled together with the repertoire data. About 300 gigabases of sequencing data and tens of millions of unique TCR sequences were included in an early release covering 550 to 650 HLA-typed donors. To study patterns of TCR occurrence, a later analysis re-analyzed previously published TCR beta repertoires from 500 to 850 donors and added high-resolution HLA genotyping. In the later analysis, no new phenotypic data were used to find candidate immune exposures; instead, reliance was placed on TCR beta sequences and their occurrence across donors. About 5 DR-DQ haplotypes were handled as single units for association and clustering, since linkage in the cohort was strong. To predict cytomegalovirus infection status, the study combined high-throughput TCR immunosequencing, statistical association of individual TCRs with disease status, and machine learning. Of the roughly 420 genotyped donors, 75% to 85% were placed in the genetic ancestry cluster associated with self-reported Caucasian donors. A later genetic analysis took genome-wide SNP genotypes for about three fifths of the 666 donors and used that subset as a discovery cohort. A separate validation cohort of approximately 120 different subjects was used in addition to the approximately 610-subject first cohort. Among around 400 genotyped donors of the cohort, an average of 235,054 unique TCR beta nucleotide sequences were sequenced per donor, roughly 20% of them non-productive. Using immunosequencing, the study profiled T cell repertoires from 666 subjects and related those repertoires to cytomegalovirus serostatus. The study aimed to test whether signatures of past pathogen exposure could be identified by cataloging public T cell receptors.

The trim is 4 bases for V and 2 bases for J, with a gap of 15 bases between the germline ends. CDR1 and CDR2 are drawn from the germline V gene: SNHLY, FYNNEI. From its cysteine to its phenylalanine, the CDR3 spans 15 amino acids. Kept here is only the CDR3 DNA, which spans 45 bases and is read in frame from base 1. Results the study describes overall, beyond this receptor: In the study, some 180 TCR beta chains were listed as associated with cytomegalovirus. Across donors, most TCR sequences were observed very rarely, whereas some public TCRs were present in many individuals. A later genetic analysis associated a missense DCLRE1C variant with V-gene and J-gene trimming of TCR beta chains, and an independent cohort replicated the association. A further reported finding was that TCR beta sequences accurately predicted the HLA-A and HLA-B alleles for most subjects in the first cohort. According to the authors, the approach could potentially be generalized to other disease states and immunological phenotypes. Correlated functional status among segregating V segments might be attributable to linkage disequilibrium, but an unknown experimental factor could not be ruled out. A cluster of highly shared sequence variants was judged likely to be a technical artifact of the sequencing pipeline. When HLA alleles, especially DR and DQ, strongly co-occurred, attributing TCR associations to individual alleles was difficult. The earlier analysis of about 600 of the donors excluded seventeen rarely observed V segments, including chromosome 9 orphons, because counts were too low. A later analysis reported that several top co-occurrence clusters appeared linked to parvovirus B19, influenza, CMV and Epstein-Barr virus. A later analysis found that most CMV-associated TCR beta chains appeared HLA-restricted, with HLA associations seemingly driven largely by CMV exposure. In a later analysis, the rate of TCR association differed among HLA loci, with DRB1 alleles having the most associated TCRs and HLA-C alleles having the fewest. The presence/absence analyses assumed that sequencing depth was roughly uniform across donors, and that assumption may not be true. Some IMGT-functional V segments, including TRBV6-2 and TRBV6-3, could not be distinguished by the 87-base-pair reads and were therefore excluded. In a later analysis, some 18,000 TCR beta sequences were associated with specific HLA alleles at a false discovery rate of 0.05. The classifier was reported to diagnose cytomegalovirus status with high specificity and sensitivity in both the original cohort and the validation cohort. In a later analysis, HLA-associated TCR beta chains showed more clonal expansion and lower generation probabilities than non-associated chains that were equally common. A later genetic analysis reported fewer N-insertions in productive TCRs among donors in an Asian-associated ancestry cluster than the approximately 670-donor mean. In an earlier analysis of around 600 of the donors, most TCR beta V segments were observed in productive rearrangements about 90% or about 30% of the time, broadly matching IMGT annotations. Immune exposure information for the cohort was limited to CMV serostatus. A few of the identified cytomegalovirus-associated TCR beta chains were confirmed in vitro to be specific for cytomegalovirus antigens. The cohort was sequenced for TCR beta chains only, and without alpha or paired-chain data the features that could be detected were limited. HLA typing was unavailable for some donors at each locus, so association tests used only the typed subset.

In regard to this clone: The target of this receptor is not known. The sample holds no much larger clone one base away, and base qualities are not on file.

The cohort was made up of 500 to 850 healthy bone marrow donors. Cohort members were all nominally healthy when sampled, although unrecorded immune exposures were likely present. The donor tested CMV seronegative, placing the donor among the 300 to 450 seronegative members of the cohort. Each donor provided a peripheral blood sample, and peripheral blood mononuclear cells were used for TCR beta sequencing. Genomic DNA was extracted from the blood cell samples with the Qiagen DNeasy Blood Extraction Kit. The library was built by means of the immunoSEQ multiplex PCR assay. For the multiplex PCR, a mixture combining 60 forward primers for TCR Vbeta segments and 13 reverse primers for TCR Jbeta segments was used. The CDR3 region of rearranged TCR beta genes was amplified from genomic DNA with a multiplex PCR assay. On the Illumina HiSeq System, the amplified TCR beta libraries were sequenced as 87-base-pair reads. The paper's data handling went like this. A later analysis tallied 70 million to 100 million unique TCR beta chains across the 666 repertoires, and around 10 million of those chains were shared by two or more donors. Raw reads were error-corrected and collapsed into unique sequences with a nearest-neighbor algorithm that merged closely related sequences to remove PCR and sequencing errors. To assign V, D and J gene segments, CDR3 sequences were aligned to IMGT reference sequences. For a sequence to be retained, a match of at least six nucleotides to both a V gene segment and a J gene segment was required. Rearrangements were classified as productive when the CDR3 lacked stop codons and remained in frame with V and J, and all other rearrangements were classified as non-productive. Following IMGT convention, CDR3 was defined as the stretch from the second conserved V-encoded cysteine up to the conserved J-encoded phenylalanine. The earlier analysis of 550 to 650 of the donors excluded any sequence lacking an unambiguous match to a single V gene segment. In an earlier analysis of almost 600 of the donors, a V segment was called functional when productive rearrangements were above 56.7%, and segregating when the standard deviation between donors exceeded 5%. A statistical classification framework was built for diagnosing cytomegalovirus status from the catalog of TCR beta chain sequences. A later analysis assigned V and J genes by comparing TCR nucleotide sequences with IMGT/GENE-DB human TR gene sequences. Using the TCRdist pipeline, a later analysis assigned CDR3 sequences along with most-parsimonious VDJ recombination scenarios. A later analysis defined each TCR beta chain by its CDR3 amino acid sequence plus V-gene family, and excluded reads lacking a unique V-gene family. As a way to deal with suspected cross-contamination and a sequencing artifact, a later analysis dropped roughly 600 nucleotide sequences that were highly shared and had low generation probability. For each public chain, a later analysis derived a clonal expansion index from normalized ranks of inferred template counts within each repertoire. Generation probabilities in a later analysis came from a VDJ recombination model fitted to out-of-frame rearrangements, and those results were checked against IGoR. Hypergeometric tests were used in a later analysis to score TCR-TCR, TCR-HLA and TCR-CMV co-occurrence, with a repertoire-size bias correction applied to the TCR pairs. To estimate false discovery rates, a later analysis permuted the HLA or CMV assignments 20 times. A later analysis grouped co-occurring TCRs with DBSCAN, adding TCRdist sequence similarity when clustering within HLA-allele-positive subsets. Repertoires with fewer than 30,000 or more than 120,000 public chains were left out of co-occurrence clustering, as were five repertoires with anomalous nucleotide sharing. Imported from immuneACCESS, the table was reduced by TCRdb to in-frame sequences with V and J called. These copies leave out some clones; in studies compared against another copy, an unresolved V gene accounts for under half, and the cause of the remainder is not known. V and J calls and clone size are as listed in that table; D and trimming were resolved from the DNA. The table for this sample lists about 130,000 clones; over 60% of them were counted only once. The ten largest clonotypes hold approximately 2% of the sample.

The chain uses TRBV2 and TRBJ2-7; the D gene is not confidently resolved. This clonotype was sampled from a young man in good health and CMV-seronegative. The sequenced material came from PBMCs. The CDR3 is CASSAGPRPPYEQYF. The DNA sequence is as follows: TGTGCCAGCAGTGCAGGCCCGAGACCTCCCTACGAGCAGTACTTC. Outside the CDR3, residues come from the reference TRBV2 and TRBJ2-7 proteins, so the full variable domain is: EPEVTQTPSHQVTQMGQEVILRCVPISNHLYFYWYRQILGQKVEFLVSFYNNEISEKSEIFDDQFSVERPDGSNFTLKIRSTKLEDSAMYFCASSAGPRPPYEQYFGPGTRLTVT.